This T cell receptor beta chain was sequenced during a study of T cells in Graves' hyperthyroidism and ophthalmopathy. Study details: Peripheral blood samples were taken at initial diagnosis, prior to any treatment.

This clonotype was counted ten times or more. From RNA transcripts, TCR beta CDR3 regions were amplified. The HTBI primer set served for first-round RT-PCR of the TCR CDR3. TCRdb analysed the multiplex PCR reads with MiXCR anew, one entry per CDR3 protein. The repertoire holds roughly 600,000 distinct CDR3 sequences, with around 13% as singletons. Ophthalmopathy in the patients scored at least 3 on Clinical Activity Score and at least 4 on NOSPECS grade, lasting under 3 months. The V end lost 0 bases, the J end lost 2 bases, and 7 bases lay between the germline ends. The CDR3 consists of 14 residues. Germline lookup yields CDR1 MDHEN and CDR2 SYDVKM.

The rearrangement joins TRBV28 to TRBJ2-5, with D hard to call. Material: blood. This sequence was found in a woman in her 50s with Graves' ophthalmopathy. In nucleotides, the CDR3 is TGTGCCAGCAGTTTATGGGACGGGCAAGAGACCCAGTACTTC. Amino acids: CASSLWDGQETQYF.